One and the same sample provided the 9 T cell receptor beta chains below, sequenced in a study of PD-L1 blockade in urothelial cancer. Some clones are missing from TCRdb's copy, which holds only in-frame ones; the method was immunoSEQ multiplex PCR. Among 45,000 to 50,000 clones listed, around 88% were seen once. Sample: PBMCs, taken around atezolizumab (anti-PD-L1) treatment. These receptors came from an elderly man with urothelial cancer.

The chain is built from TRBV27 and TRBJ2-5; TRBD2 matches 8 bases. CDR3 length: 13 amino acids. The trim removed 5 bases at V and 10 bases at J, leaving 9 bases unmatched. CDR1 and CDR2 (germline): MNHEY, SMNVEV (reference sequence). CDR3 region: CASSTAGGLFQYF. The CDR3 DNA sequence: TGTGCCAGCAGTACGGCGGGAGGTTTATTCCAGTACTTC.

This chain joins TRBV18 and TRBJ2-2; 7 bases agree with TRBD1. Germline-derived CDR1 and CDR2 are KGHSH and LQKENI. This CDR3 spans 14 amino acids. The V segment lost 6 bases and the J segment 3 bases; nucleotides outside the gene matches: 4. CDR3 in amino acids: CASSFGTDTGELFF. In DNA, the CDR3 is TGTGCCAGCTCGTTCGGGACAGACACCGGGGAGCTGTTTTTT.

This chain joins TRBV30 and TRBJ1-1; 7 bases align to TRBD1. The germline gives CDR1 GTSNPN, CDR2 SVGIG (reference sequence). CDR3 length: 11 amino acids. V was pared by 7 bases and J by 5 bases, with 4 bases of the junction left unmatched. CDR3 in DNA: TGTGCCTTCAACAGGGGAACTGAAGCTTTCTTT. Translated: CAFNRGTEAFF.

The chain couples TRBV27 to TRBJ1-4, with 7 bases matching TRBD1. In germline, CDR1 is MNHEY, CDR2 SMNVEV (reference sequence). CDR3 length: 15 amino acids. Trimming cost V 6 bases and J 3 bases; bases outside gene matches: 7. The CDR3 DNA sequence: TGTGCCAGCAGATTCGCCGGGACAGCTAATGAAAAACTGTTTTTT. It is translated as CASRFAGTANEKLFF.

The chain has TRBV5-4 and TRBJ2-1; D ambiguous. V lost 4 bases to trimming and J lost 4 bases, with 9 bases between them. Germline V gene sequence: CDR1 SGHNT, CDR2 YYREEE (reference sequence). This CDR3 is 13 amino acids long. The CDR3 nucleotides read TGTGCCAGCAGCAACACAGAGTACAATGAGCAGTTCTTC. Encoded protein: CASSNTEYNEQFF.

In its sample, this clone was seen once. This chain links TRBV2 with TRBJ2-5; maybe TRBD2 (5 bases). The CDR3 consists of 15 residues. V was cut by 5 bases and J by 2 bases, with 15 bases left in between. Germline values: CDR1 SNHLY, CDR2 FYNNEI. The CDR3 region has the DNA TGTGCCAGCAGTTCCGGGGTAGGTGCTCAAGAGACCCAGTACTTC. It yields the protein CASSSGVGAQETQYF.

As DNA, the CDR3 is TGTGCCAGCATCTCAAACCGCGGCGGGCGGGATCTGGATGAGCAGTTCTTC. It specifies CASISNRGGRDLDEQFF. The chain links TRBV21-1 to TRBJ2-1; the table names TRBD2, a call not compared with the DNA. TRBV21-1 is a recognized pseudogene. The CDR3 is 17 amino acids.

This clone has just a few counts. The chain has TRBV7-2 and TRBJ2-5; D uncertain. The CDR3 loop spans 13 amino acids. Per the germline V gene, CDR1 is SGHTA and CDR2 is FQGNSA. With 5 bases removed from V and 1 base from J, the gap between germline ends came to 8 bases. The CDR3 nucleotides read TGTGCCAGCAGCAGCCGGGTCCAAGAGACCCAGTACTTC. This translates into CASSSRVQETQYF.

This clone showed up just once. This chain joins TRBV18 and TRBJ2-3; 14 bases are a match to TRBD2. The CDR3 totals 16 residues. The V gene's germline CDR1 is KGHSH and CDR2 LQKENI. Trimming cost V 3 bases and J 3 bases; bases outside gene matches: 2. This CDR3 is CASSPGTSGSTDTQYF. As DNA, the CDR3 is TGTGCCAGCTCACCCGGGACTAGCGGGAGTACAGATACGCAGTATTTT.